Listed here are 3 T cell receptor beta chains from one sample, sequenced in a study of memory CD4+ T cells and cytomegalovirus serostatus. Single viable CD3+CD4+CD8-CD45RO+ cells were sorted as the memory CD4+ T cells. The table came from immunoSEQ multiplex PCR; TCRdb's copy has only in-frame clones and leaves some out. Here the sample spans 30,000 to 40,000 clones, 65% to 80% being singletons. Sequences were obtained from memory CD4+ T cells from blood. Receptors were obtained from an adult in good health and CMV-seropositive.

This chain uses TRBV21-1 with TRBJ2-5; TRBD1, the table's D call, lacks a check against the DNA. TRBV21-1 is designated a pseudogene. This CDR3 has 14 residues. This chain's CDR3 is CASSIPGHRGTQYF. DNA for the CDR3: TGTGCCAGCAGCATTCCGGGACACAGAGGGACCCAGTACTTC.

The chain recombines TRBV6-5 with TRBJ2-2, with D perhaps matching TRBD1 (6 bases). The CDR3 has 14 residues. The V end lost 6 bases, the J end lost 4 bases, and 12 bases lay between the germline ends. Per the germline V gene, CDR1 is MNHEY and CDR2 is SVGAGI. CDR3 protein: CASRRQAGTGELFF. CDR3 in DNA: TGTGCCAGCAGACGACAGGCGGGCACCGGGGAGCTGTTTTTT.

The CDR3 DNA is TGTGCCAGCAGCTTAGTTGGTGCAGCCACCTACGAGCAGTACTTC. Translating gives CASSLVGAATYEQYF. This chain links TRBV7-8 with TRBJ2-5; D unresolved. The J call may be faulty, since TRBJ2-7 better matches the DNA end. The CDR3 totals 15 residues. Germline loops: CDR1 SGHVS, CDR2 FQNEAQ.